This T cell receptor beta chain came from a study of blood T cell repertoires in COVID-19 (TCRdb year 2020). A note on the overall study: Samples covering the acute and convalescent phases of COVID-19 were provided by collaborators in the United States, Italy and Spain. The material from the prospective study consisted of cDNA or gDNA derived from T cells, B-cell-depleted T cells, or PBMCs. Deeply sampled blood TCRbeta repertoires from subjects exposed to, actively infected with, or recovered from COVID-19 were included in the dataset. A freely available public database, intended as a resource for researchers studying the immune response to SARS-CoV-2, is where the repertoires were released. Samples came from the ongoing ImmuneRACE study (first 160 participants) plus 1,254 subjects from 6 global collaborators. Sample metadata almost always included a de-identified subject ID, COVID-19 status, age in years and sex. Where available, HLA class I and class II types were obtained from metadata supplied by the sample provider rather than from assay-based typing. General conclusions and limits of the study: Clinical and demographic metadata were provided uncurated, with the amount varying by source and participant.

TCRbeta CDR3 regions were amplified from genomic DNA using the immunoSEQ Assay, a bias-controlled multiplex PCR. As for how the authors treated the data: The number of nucleated cells in each sample was estimated from the amplification of reference gene primers within the assay. Sequence reads were collapsed and filtered to measure the absolute abundance of every unique TCRbeta CDR3 rearrangement. For each sample, productive Simpson clonality was calculated by taking the square root of Simpson's diversity index across productive rearrangements. TCRdb re-hosts the immuneACCESS table, in-frame sequences only. Its copies lack some clones; in the studies checked, an unresolved V gene accounts for under half of them, and the cause for the rest is not known. From that table come the V and J calls and clone size; the DNA was used to work out D and trimming. The sample has 300,000 to 400,000 clones on record, 86% of them singletons. The top ten constitute 7.1% of the sample.

At one collaborating source in Seattle, patients were enrolled during active infection and were followed longitudinally through the course of disease. Whole blood was collected in K2EDTA tubes by collaborating institutions according to the institutions' own protocols. For TCRbeta analysis, collaborator samples were shipped as frozen whole blood, as isolated PBMCs, or as DNA extracted from either sample type. Concerning this clone: The clone's antigen remains unknown. Per-base quality was not reported, and no clone a single base away is much larger than it.

As encoded in the germline V gene (reference sequence), CDR1 is LNHDA while CDR2 is SQIVND. V sheds 5 bases and J sheds 4 bases, leaving 12 bases between their ends. The CDR3 numbers 14 residues from cysteine through phenylalanine. This entry keeps only the CDR3 DNA: 42 bases, framed from base 1. The sample consisted of peripheral blood. The chain is assembled from TRBV19 and TRBJ2-1; TRBD1 is a weak D gene call, 6 bases matching. The source is a woman between 55 and 75 years old with COVID-19, enrolled during active disease. This receptor has the CDR3 CASSVGQFYNEQFF. The DNA sequence is given as TGTGCCAGTAGTGTCGGACAGTTTTACAATGAGCAGTTCTTC.